This T cell receptor (beta chain) was captured in a study of CD8 T cell repertoires and HIV-1 epitope variants (dated by TCRdb to about 2020). Context from the whole study: Twenty-five peptides representing autologous and known Gag and Nef epitope variants were each used to stimulate T cells in separate culture wells. The control conditions were a CMV, EBV and flu peptide pool, the Ebola AY9 epitope as a negative control, and a well with no peptide. The epitopes tested covered three Gag epitope families plus Nef HW9 and YT9. T cells were enriched with the EasySep Human T Cell Enrichment Kit and co-cultured with equal numbers of autologous T cell-negative cells as antigen-presenting cells. For roughly 10 days the cultures were kept in IMDM with gentamicin, and on days 3 and 7 half of the media was changed with IL-2, IL-7 and IL-15 added. An aliquot of 1M T cells was saved as an uncultured baseline condition, separate from the 80 to 95 T cell cultures. A total of some 84 T cell cultures were run, with each culture condition done in triplicate except for one peptide, which was done in duplicate.

A note on this clone: Its antigen target is currently unknown. Base-call qualities are not available, and no considerably larger clone is one nucleotide away.

What the study reported, not specific to this receptor: The study identified eight to ten antigen-specific TCR beta clonotypes, more than five of which appeared to be cross-reactive for autologous or known escape epitope variants. The Nef KF9 family was recognized by five clonotypes and the HW9 family by one, and no responses to the TAALDMSHF plasma variant were observed. The assay could identify only TCR beta chains and pointed to proliferation in response to antigen, not to T cell function or cytokine profile.

The EasySep Human CD8+ T Cell Enrichment Kit was used on day 10 to isolate CD8+ T cells from every culture. Sequencing of TCR beta CDR3 regions was performed at survey depth on the immunoSEQ platform. The QIAamp DNA micro kit was used to extract genomic DNA from every cultured and uncultured CD8+ T cell population. Per the source publication's procedure: Samples with under 5,000 productive reads were excluded, and this exclusion removed about 7% of the roughly 80 HIV peptide-stimulated cultures. A MANAFEST web app trimmed sequences to CDR3 and removed nonproductive sequences, CDR3s under 5 amino acids, and those not starting C or ending F/W. To count as antigen-specific, a clonotype had to be expanded in at least 2 of 3 replicates compared with the no-peptide control at FDR 0.01, and only within one epitope family. A frequency at least fivefold higher than in wells stimulated with peptides from other epitope families was additionally required for specific clonotypes. Held by TCRdb, this immuneACCESS table contains in-frame sequences only and omits some clones. Under half of the omission traces to an unresolved V gene where checked; the cause of the rest is unknown. D and trimming were read from the DNA, whereas the V and J calls and clone size are those reported in that table. This sample comprises around 5,000 clones, about 67% of them detected only once. Together, the top ten hold over 35% of the sample.

The CDR3 sequence holds 12 residues, the cysteine and phenylalanine included. The read is trimmed to its CDR3 DNA, 36 bases read in frame from base 1. The germline V gene encodes CDR1 SEHNR and CDR2 FQNEAQ (reference sequence). V lost 5 bases and J lost 5 bases; the stretch between them is 9 bases long. The sample taken for sequencing was cultured CD8+ T cells derived from PBMCs. This receptor was obtained from a male donor with HIV. The chain employs TRBV7-9 and TRBJ1-2; 6 matching bases give a weak D call of TRBD1. The encoded CDR3 is CASSIGQYGYTF. The bases are TGTGCCAGCAGCATCGGACAGTATGGCTACACCTTC.